The rows below give T cell receptor beta chains drawn from one sample of a study of blood T cell repertoires in COVID-19. The protocol was immunoSEQ multiplex PCR, while the TCRdb copy is restricted to in-frame clones and leaves out a portion. Of some 23,000 clones listed, 75% to 95% are singletons. The source material was peripheral blood. Receptors were obtained from a human donor in a cohort sampled during active COVID-19. Both conserved end residues are part of each CDR3. The D gene is left open where the match is weak. Not all rows give a size; the values are once, few, many and, for expanded clones, a class.

clone_size: once
d_call: NA
v_call: TRBV7-3
j_call: TRBJ2-7
cdr3_nt: TGTGCCAGCAGCTTATCACCCCTCGGCGAGCAGTACTTC
cdr3_aa: CASSLSPLGEQYF

clone_size: NA
d_call: NA
v_call: TRBV7-9
j_call: TRBJ2-1
cdr3_nt: TGTGCCAGCAGCTTCTCGGGGGTAGATGAGCAGTTCTTC
cdr3_aa: CASSFSGVDEQFF

clone_size: NA
d_call: TRBD2
v_call: TRBV9
j_call: TRBJ2-7
cdr3_nt: TGTGCCAGCAGCCCCATAGCGGGAACCTACGAGCAGTACTTC
cdr3_aa: CASSPIAGTYEQYF

clone_size: NA
d_call: TRBD1
v_call: TRBV27
j_call: TRBJ2-1
cdr3_nt: TGTGCCAGCAGTACCCGGGACAGCAACAATGAGCAGTTCTTC
cdr3_aa: CASSTRDSNNEQFF

clone_size: NA
d_call: NA
v_call: TRBV7-9
j_call: TRBJ1-5
cdr3_nt: TGTGCCAGCAGCTCAGGAAGCAATCAGCCCCAGCATTTT
cdr3_aa: CASSSGSNQPQHF

clone_size: NA
d_call: NA
v_call: TRBV5-1
j_call: TRBJ1-2
cdr3_nt: TGCGCCAGCAGCTTGGATCCCCTCTCTGGCTACACCTTC
cdr3_aa: CASSLDPLSGYTF

clone_size: NA
d_call: TRBD1
v_call: TRBV5-1
j_call: TRBJ1-2
cdr3_nt: TGCGCCAGCAGCCTCCGACAGGGTAATCCCTATGGCTACACCTTC
cdr3_aa: CASSLRQGNPYGYTF

clone_size: NA
d_call: NA
v_call: TRBV10-1
j_call: TRBJ1-6
cdr3_nt: TGCGCCAGCGGGGAGTATAATTCACCCCTCCACTTT
cdr3_aa: CASGEYNSPLHF

clone_size: NA
d_call: NA
v_call: TRBV21-1
j_call: TRBJ2-7
cdr3_nt: TGTGCCAGCAGCAAAGCGGGGGGAACAGGGGGCTGCGAGCAGTACTTC
cdr3_aa: CASSKAGGTGGCEQYF

clone_size: NA
d_call: TRBD1
v_call: TRBV27
j_call: TRBJ1-1
cdr3_nt: TGTGCCAGCAGTACCCGACAGGGGGACACTGAAGCTTTCTTT
cdr3_aa: CASSTRQGDTEAFF

clone_size: once
d_call: NA
v_call: TRBV2
j_call: TRBJ1-5
cdr3_nt: TGTGCCAGCAGTGGACTGAGAGAGCCCCAGCATTTT
cdr3_aa: CASSGLREPQHF

clone_size: NA
d_call: NA
v_call: TRBV11-3
j_call: TRBJ2-3
cdr3_nt: TGTGCCAGCAGCTTCACCCTAAGCACAGATACGCAGTATTTT
cdr3_aa: CASSFTLSTDTQYF

clone_size: NA
d_call: TRBD1
v_call: TRBV18
j_call: TRBJ1-5
cdr3_nt: TGTGCCAGCTCAGAGATGACAGGGGCTCAGCCCCAGCATTTT
cdr3_aa: CASSEMTGAQPQHF

clone_size: NA
d_call: NA
v_call: TRBV3-1/TRBV3-2
j_call: TRBJ2-7
cdr3_nt: TGTGCCAGCAGCCAAGATCTTGCAGGCTCCTACGAGCAGTACTTC
cdr3_aa: CASSQDLAGSYEQYF

clone_size: NA
d_call: NA
v_call: TRBV4-2
j_call: TRBJ1-4
cdr3_nt: TGTGCCAGCAGCCAAGATATCGCCACAGCCCCTAATGAAAAACTGTTTTTT
cdr3_aa: CASSQDIATAPNEKLFF

clone_size: NA
d_call: NA
v_call: TRBV5-1
j_call: TRBJ2-2
cdr3_nt: TGCGCCAGCAGCACCCACAGGGCACCCGGGGAGCTGTTTTTT
cdr3_aa: CASSTHRAPGELFF

clone_size: NA
d_call: TRBD2
v_call: TRBV6-6
j_call: TRBJ2-5
cdr3_nt: TGTGCCAGCAGTTTAGGACTAGCGGGTCCCGGGGAGACCCAGTACTTC
cdr3_aa: CASSLGLAGPGETQYF

clone_size: NA
d_call: NA
v_call: TRBV2
j_call: TRBJ2-5
cdr3_nt: TGTGCCAGCAACCAGGGGTCCAGCTGGGAGACCCAGTACTTC
cdr3_aa: CASNQGSSWETQYF

clone_size: NA
d_call: NA
v_call: TRBV25-1
j_call: TRBJ1-1
cdr3_nt: TGTGCCAGCATACAGGGGAACACTGAAGCTTTCTTT
cdr3_aa: CASIQGNTEAFF

clone_size: NA
d_call: NA
v_call: TRBV12-3/TRBV12-4
j_call: TRBJ1-1
cdr3_nt: TGTGCCAGCAGCCCCGGAGTTGAAGCTTTCTTT
cdr3_aa: CASSPGVEAFF

clone_size: NA
d_call: TRBD1
v_call: TRBV4-1
j_call: TRBJ2-7
cdr3_nt: TGCGCCAGCAGCCAGGGACAGACCTACGAGCAGTACTTC
cdr3_aa: CASSQGQTYEQYF

clone_size: NA
d_call: NA
v_call: TRBV3-1/TRBV3-2
j_call: TRBJ1-6
cdr3_nt: TGTGCCAGCAGCCAACCACGGAGATATTCACCCCTCCACTTT
cdr3_aa: CASSQPRRYSPLHF

clone_size: NA
d_call: TRBD1
v_call: TRBV4-3
j_call: TRBJ2-5
cdr3_nt: TGCGCCAGCAGCCAAAGACCGGGACAGCAAGAGACCCAGTACTTC
cdr3_aa: CASSQRPGQQETQYF

clone_size: NA
d_call: TRBD1
v_call: TRBV11-3
j_call: TRBJ2-1
cdr3_nt: TGTGCCAGCAGCTTTTCGGGACAGGGACTCAATGAGCAGTTCTTC
cdr3_aa: CASSFSGQGLNEQFF

clone_size: NA
d_call: NA
v_call: TRBV7-9
j_call: TRBJ1-4
cdr3_nt: TGTGCCAGCAGCTTATTAGGAGGGGACGAAAAACTGTTTTTT
cdr3_aa: CASSLLGGDEKLFF

clone_size: NA
d_call: TRBD2
v_call: TRBV30
j_call: TRBJ2-7
cdr3_nt: TGTGCCTGGAGTGGGGTAGCGGGGAAACTCTACGAGCAGTACTTC
cdr3_aa: CAWSGVAGKLYEQYF

clone_size: NA
d_call: NA
v_call: TRBV7-7
j_call: TRBJ2-5
cdr3_nt: TGTGCTAGCAGCTTAGAGCCCCAAGAGACCCAGTACTTC
cdr3_aa: CASSLEPQETQYF

clone_size: NA
d_call: TRBD2
v_call: TRBV11-1
j_call: TRBJ2-5
cdr3_nt: TGTGCCAGCAGCCACCAGCCGGGAGGTTGGGGAGAGACCCAGTACTTC
cdr3_aa: CASSHQPGGWGETQYF

clone_size: NA
d_call: NA
v_call: TRBV28
j_call: TRBJ1-2
cdr3_nt: TGTGCCAGCAGTTTCGGAGGGCAGGCCTCCTATGGCTACACCTTC
cdr3_aa: CASSFGGQASYGYTF

clone_size: NA
d_call: TRBD1
v_call: TRBV4-2
j_call: TRBJ1-2
cdr3_nt: TGTGCCAGCAGCCAAGATCCGAGACAGGGAGGTTCGGGCTACACCTTC
cdr3_aa: CASSQDPRQGGSGYTF

clone_size: NA
d_call: TRBD1
v_call: TRBV4-1
j_call: TRBJ1-2
cdr3_nt: TGCGCCAGCAGCCCGGAGAATGCAGGGGGTTTCTATGGCTACACCTTC
cdr3_aa: CASSPENAGGFYGYTF

clone_size: NA
d_call: TRBD1
v_call: TRBV5-1
j_call: TRBJ1-1
cdr3_nt: TGCGCCAGCAGCGGACAGGGAACCATGAACACTGAAGCTTTCTTT
cdr3_aa: CASSGQGTMNTEAFF

clone_size: NA
d_call: NA
v_call: TRBV27
j_call: TRBJ1-4
cdr3_nt: TGTGCCAGCAGTTTGGGGACAACCTCCCTCGGTAATGAAAAACTGTTTTTT
cdr3_aa: CASSLGTTSLGNEKLFF

clone_size: NA
d_call: NA
v_call: TRBV11-2
j_call: TRBJ1-2
cdr3_nt: TGTGCCACCGCACCCGGGGGGCTGAGAGGGGGCTACACCTTC
cdr3_aa: CATAPGGLRGGYTF

clone_size: few
d_call: NA
v_call: TRBV4-1
j_call: TRBJ1-6
cdr3_nt: TGCGCCAGCAGCCAAGACCCGGCAGGGAATTCACCCCTCCACTTT
cdr3_aa: CASSQDPAGNSPLHF

clone_size: NA
d_call: NA
v_call: TRBV4-1
j_call: TRBJ2-1
cdr3_nt: TGCGCCAGCAGCCCCGAAGTATCCACCCGTCTAAGTGAGCAGTTCTTC
cdr3_aa: CASSPEVSTRLSEQFF

clone_size: NA
d_call: NA
v_call: TRBV29-1
j_call: TRBJ2-3
cdr3_nt: TGCAGCGTTGACAGTTCAGATACGCAGTATTTT
cdr3_aa: CSVDSSDTQYF

clone_size: few
d_call: NA
v_call: TRBV15
j_call: TRBJ2-7
cdr3_nt: TGTGCCACCAGCAGAGGGTACGGACAGCCACTTCAATCCTACGAGCAGTACTTC
cdr3_aa: CATSRGYGQPLQSYEQYF

clone_size: NA
d_call: NA
v_call: TRBV30
j_call: TRBJ2-1
cdr3_nt: TGTGCCTGGAGGGAAAGAGCGAATGAGCAGTTCTTC
cdr3_aa: CAWRERANEQFF

clone_size: NA
d_call: TRBD1
v_call: TRBV4-1
j_call: TRBJ2-2
cdr3_nt: TGCGCCAGCAGCCAAAAGGGACAGGGGTCCGGGGAGCTGTTTTTT
cdr3_aa: CASSQKGQGSGELFF

clone_size: once
d_call: NA
v_call: TRBV5-1
j_call: TRBJ1-2
cdr3_nt: TGCGCCAGCGGCCCGGGACACCAGGATGGCTACACCTTC
cdr3_aa: CASGPGHQDGYTF

clone_size: NA
d_call: NA
v_call: TRBV5-4
j_call: TRBJ2-7
cdr3_nt: TGTGCCAGCAGCCGCGCCCCCTCTGTTCAACTCTACGAGCAGTACTTC
cdr3_aa: CASSRAPSVQLYEQYF